The present T cell receptor beta chain was sequenced within a study of technical replicates of blood from a handful of donors. The CDR3 runs 14 residues. Germline CDR1 reads SGHVS; CDR2 reads FQNEAQ. Trimming took 5 bases from V and 7 from J; bases not matched to a gene: 6. Sequenced by immunoSEQ multiplex PCR; TCRdb stores in-frame clones only, minus some. The table has tens of thousands of clones, roughly 94% seen once. The sample comprised T cells isolated from PBMCs. This clonotype was sampled from a human donor in good health. The chain recombines TRBV7-8 with TRBJ1-4; 8 bases match TRBD1. CDR3 in amino acids: CASSPRTGIEKLFF. The CDR3, as DNA: TGTGCCAGCAGCCCACGGACAGGGATTGAAAAACTGTTTTTT.